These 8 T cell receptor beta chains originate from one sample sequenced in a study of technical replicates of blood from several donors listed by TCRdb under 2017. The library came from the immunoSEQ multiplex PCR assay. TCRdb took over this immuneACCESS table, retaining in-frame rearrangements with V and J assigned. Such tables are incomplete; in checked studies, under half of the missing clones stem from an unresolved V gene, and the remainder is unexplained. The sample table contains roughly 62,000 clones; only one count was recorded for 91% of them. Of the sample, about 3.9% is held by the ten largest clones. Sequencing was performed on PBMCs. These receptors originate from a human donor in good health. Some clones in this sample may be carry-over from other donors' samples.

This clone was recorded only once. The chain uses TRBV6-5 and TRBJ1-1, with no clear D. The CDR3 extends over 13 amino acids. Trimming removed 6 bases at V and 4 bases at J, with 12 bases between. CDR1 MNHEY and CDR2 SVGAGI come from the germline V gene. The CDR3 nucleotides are TGTGCCAGCAGCCGACAAATCGGCACTGAAGCTTTCTTT. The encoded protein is CASSRQIGTEAFF.

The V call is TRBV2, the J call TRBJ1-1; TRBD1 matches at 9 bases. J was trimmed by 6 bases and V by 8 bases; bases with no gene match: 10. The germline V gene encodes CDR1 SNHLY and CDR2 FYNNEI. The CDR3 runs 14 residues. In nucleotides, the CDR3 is TGTGCCAGCGGGGGGGGACAGGGACCTTCTGAAGCTTTCTTT. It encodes CASGGGQGPSEAFF.

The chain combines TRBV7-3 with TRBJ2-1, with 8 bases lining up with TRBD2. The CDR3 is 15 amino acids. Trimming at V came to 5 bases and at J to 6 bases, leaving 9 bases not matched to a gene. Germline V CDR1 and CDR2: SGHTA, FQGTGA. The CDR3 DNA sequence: TGTGCCAGCAGCCTAAGCGGGAGTGAATCCAATGAGCAGTTCTTC. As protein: CASSLSGSESNEQFF. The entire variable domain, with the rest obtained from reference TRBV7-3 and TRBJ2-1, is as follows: GAGVSQTPSNKVTEKGKYVELRCDPISGHTALYWYRQSLGQGPEFLIYFQGTGAADDSGLPNDRFFAVRPEGSVSTLKIQRTERGDSAVYLCASSLSGSESNEQFFGPGTRLTVL.

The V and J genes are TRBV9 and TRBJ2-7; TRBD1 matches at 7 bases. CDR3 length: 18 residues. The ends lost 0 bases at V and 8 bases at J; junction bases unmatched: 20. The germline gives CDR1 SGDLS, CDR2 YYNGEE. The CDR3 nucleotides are TGTGCCAGCAGCGTAGAGGGGGCAGGGCCCTTTAGTCCTTACCAGCAGTACTTC. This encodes CASSVEGAGPFSPYQQYF. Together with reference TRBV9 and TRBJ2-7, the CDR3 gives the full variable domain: DSGVTQTPKHLITATGQRVTLRCSPRSGDLSVYWYQQSLDQGLQFLIQYYNGEERAKGNILERFSAQQFPDLHSELNLSSLELGDSALYFCASSVEGAGPFSPYQQYFGPGTRLTVT.

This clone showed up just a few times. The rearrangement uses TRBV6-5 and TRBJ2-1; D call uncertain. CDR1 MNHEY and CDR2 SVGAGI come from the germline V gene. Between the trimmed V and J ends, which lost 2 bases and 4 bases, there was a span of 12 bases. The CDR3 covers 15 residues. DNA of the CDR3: TGTGCCAGCAGTTACGCATCAGGCAGTTACAATGAGCAGTTCTTC. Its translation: CASSYASGSYNEQFF.

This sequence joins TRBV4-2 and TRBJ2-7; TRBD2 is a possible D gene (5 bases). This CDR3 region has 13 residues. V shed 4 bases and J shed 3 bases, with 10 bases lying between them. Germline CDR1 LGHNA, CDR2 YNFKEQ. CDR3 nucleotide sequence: TGTGCCAGCAGCCCGGGGTGGGACTACGAGCAGTACTTC. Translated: CASSPGWDYEQYF.

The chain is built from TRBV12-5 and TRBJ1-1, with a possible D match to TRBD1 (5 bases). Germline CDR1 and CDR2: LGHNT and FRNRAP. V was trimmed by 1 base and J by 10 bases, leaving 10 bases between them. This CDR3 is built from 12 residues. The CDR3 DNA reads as TGTGCTAGTGGTTTGGGGCAGGGCGCAGCTTTCTTT. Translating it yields CASGLGQGAAFF.

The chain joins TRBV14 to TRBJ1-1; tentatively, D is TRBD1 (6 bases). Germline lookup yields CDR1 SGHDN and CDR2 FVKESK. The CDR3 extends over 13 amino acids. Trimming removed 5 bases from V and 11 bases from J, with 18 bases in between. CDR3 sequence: CASSKAQGIVAFF. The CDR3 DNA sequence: TGTGCCAGCAGCAAAGCACAGGGTATAGTTGCTTTCTTT.